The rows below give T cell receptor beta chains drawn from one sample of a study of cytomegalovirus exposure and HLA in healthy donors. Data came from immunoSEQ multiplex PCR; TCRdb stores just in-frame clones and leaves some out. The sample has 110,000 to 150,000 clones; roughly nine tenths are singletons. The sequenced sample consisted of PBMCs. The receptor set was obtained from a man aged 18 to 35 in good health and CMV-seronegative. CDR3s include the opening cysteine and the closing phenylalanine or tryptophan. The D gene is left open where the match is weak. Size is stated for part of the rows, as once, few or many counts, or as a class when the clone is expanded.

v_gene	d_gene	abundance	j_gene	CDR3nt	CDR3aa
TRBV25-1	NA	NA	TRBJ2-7	TGTGCCAGCAGTCAGGGATTCGCGTCCGAGCAGTACTTC	CASSQGFASEQYF
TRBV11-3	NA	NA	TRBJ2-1	TGTGCCAGCAGCCCGGGGGGCGATACCTACAATGAGCAGTTCTTC	CASSPGGDTYNEQFF
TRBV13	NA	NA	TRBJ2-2	TGTGCCAGCAGCTTGGCCGACACCGGGGAGCTGTTTTTT	CASSLADTGELFF
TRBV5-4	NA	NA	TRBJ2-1	TGTGCCAGCAGTTATGACTTCAGCTCCTACAATGAGCAGTTCTTC	CASSYDFSSYNEQFF
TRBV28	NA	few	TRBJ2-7	TGTGCCAGTCAGATTCGGCGGGGCAGATCCTACGAGCAGTACTTC	CASQIRRGRSYEQYF
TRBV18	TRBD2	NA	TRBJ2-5	TGTGCCAGCTCACCAGCGGGAGAGAGGGAGACCCAGTACTTC	CASSPAGERETQYF
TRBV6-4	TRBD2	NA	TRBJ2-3	TGTGCCAGCAGTGACCTAGCGGGGGGAGATACGCAGTATTTT	CASSDLAGGDTQYF
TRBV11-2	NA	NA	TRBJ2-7	TGTGCCAGCAGCTCCGGGACACGAAGCGGCGAGCAGTACTTC	CASSSGTRSGEQYF
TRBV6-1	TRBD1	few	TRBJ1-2	TGTGCCAGCAGTGAGGGGGAGGACAGGGGGGCTGGCTACACCTTC	CASSEGEDRGAGYTF
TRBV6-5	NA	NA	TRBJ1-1	TGTGCCAGCAGATCCGCAGGAGGTAGCGCTGAAGCTTTCTTT	CASRSAGGSAEAFF
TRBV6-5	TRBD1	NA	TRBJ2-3	TGTGCCAGCAGTTACTTTACAGGGGTTGATACGCAGTATTTT	CASSYFTGVDTQYF
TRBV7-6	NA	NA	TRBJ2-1	TGTGCCAGCAGCGCGATAACCGGGGACAATGAGCAGTTCTTC	CASSAITGDNEQFF
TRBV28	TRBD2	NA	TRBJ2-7	TGTGCCAGCAGCCCCACCCGCGGGAGCTACGAGCAGTACTTC	CASSPTRGSYEQYF